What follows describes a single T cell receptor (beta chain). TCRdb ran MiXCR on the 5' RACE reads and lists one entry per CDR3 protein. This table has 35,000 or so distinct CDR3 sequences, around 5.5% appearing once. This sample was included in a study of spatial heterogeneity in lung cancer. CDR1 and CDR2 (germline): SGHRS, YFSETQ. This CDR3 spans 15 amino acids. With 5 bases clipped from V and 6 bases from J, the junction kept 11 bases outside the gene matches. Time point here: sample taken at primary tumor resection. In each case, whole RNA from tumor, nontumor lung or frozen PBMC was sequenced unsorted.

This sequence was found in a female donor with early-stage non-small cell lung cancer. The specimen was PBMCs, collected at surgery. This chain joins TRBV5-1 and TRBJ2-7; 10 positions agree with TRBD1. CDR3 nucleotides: TGCGCCAGCAGTCCAATGGGACAGGGGTTTTCCGAGCAGTACTTC. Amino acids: CASSPMGQGFSEQYF. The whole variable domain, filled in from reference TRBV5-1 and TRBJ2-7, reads KAGVTQTPRYLIKTRGQQVTLSCSPISGHRSVSWYQQTPGQGLQFLFEYFSETQRNKGNFPGRFSGRQFSNSRSEMNVSTLELGDSALYLCASSPMGQGFSEQYFGPGTRLTVT.